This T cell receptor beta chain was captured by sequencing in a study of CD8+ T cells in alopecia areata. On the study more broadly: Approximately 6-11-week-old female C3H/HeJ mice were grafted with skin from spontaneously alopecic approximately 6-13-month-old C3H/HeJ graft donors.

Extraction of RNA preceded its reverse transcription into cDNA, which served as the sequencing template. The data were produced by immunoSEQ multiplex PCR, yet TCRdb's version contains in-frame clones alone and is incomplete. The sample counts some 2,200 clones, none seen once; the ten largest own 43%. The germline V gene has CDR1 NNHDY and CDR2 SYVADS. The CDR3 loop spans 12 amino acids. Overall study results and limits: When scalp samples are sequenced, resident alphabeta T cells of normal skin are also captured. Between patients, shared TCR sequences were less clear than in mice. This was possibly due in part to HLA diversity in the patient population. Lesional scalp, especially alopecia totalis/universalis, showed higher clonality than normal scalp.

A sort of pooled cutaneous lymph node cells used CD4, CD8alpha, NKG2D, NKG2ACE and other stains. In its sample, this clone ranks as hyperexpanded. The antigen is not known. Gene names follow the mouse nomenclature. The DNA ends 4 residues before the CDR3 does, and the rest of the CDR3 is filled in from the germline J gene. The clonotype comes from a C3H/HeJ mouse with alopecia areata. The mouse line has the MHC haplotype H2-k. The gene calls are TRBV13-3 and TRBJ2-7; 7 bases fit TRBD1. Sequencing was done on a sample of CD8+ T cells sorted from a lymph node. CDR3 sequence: CASSGRGYEQYF. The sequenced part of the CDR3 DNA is TGTGCCAGCAGTGGCAGGGGGTAT.